This passage covers 3 T cell receptor beta chains from one sample sequenced in a study of early T cells in non-severe SARS-CoV-2 infection. TCRdb ran MiXCR on the 5' RACE reads and lists one entry per CDR3 protein. Here the sample spans roughly 93,000 distinct CDR3 sequences, roughly 14% being singletons. The sequencing sample was made of whole blood. These receptors were taken from an adult who was a healthcare worker with PCR-confirmed SARS-CoV-2 infection or an uninfected control (not recorded which).

The chain employs TRBV19 and TRBJ1-5, with D uncertain. Trimming stripped 0 bases from V and 5 bases from J, with 5 bases between. The length of the CDR3 is 13 residues. Germline V gives CDR1 LNHDA, CDR2 SQIVND (reference sequence). The CDR3 here is CASSIDRDQPQHF. In DNA, the CDR3 is TGTGCCAGTAGTATAGATCGGGATCAGCCCCAGCATTTT.

This chain links TRBV7-9 with TRBJ1-2; 7 bases fit TRBD1. Germline CDR1 SEHNR, CDR2 FQNEAQ (reference sequence). Trimming at V came to 5 bases and at J to 2 bases, leaving 8 bases not matched to a gene. CDR3 length: 15 residues. The CDR3 sequence: CASSPKTGPNYGYTF. CDR3 DNA sequence: TGTGCCAGCAGCCCGAAGACAGGGCCCAACTATGGCTACACCTTC.

This chain joins TRBV20-1 and TRBJ1-5; 7 bases line up with TRBD1. The CDR3 sequence is 14 residues long. Losses at the gene ends were 2 bases for V and 2 bases for J; bases not matched to a gene: 3. From germline, CDR1 is DFQATT and CDR2 SNEGSKA (reference sequence). The CDR3 DNA reads TGCAGTGCTAGACCCGGGACAGGCAATCAGCCCCAGCATTTT. It specifies CSARPGTGNQPQHF.